This T cell receptor (beta chain) was sequenced during a study of T cell responses to AZD1222 COVID-19 vaccine. This clone was picked up one time. TCRdb keeps only in-frame clones here, not all; method: immunoSEQ multiplex PCR. The table lists roughly 150,000 clones, over 80% of them singletons, with roughly 7.1% in the top ten. CDR3 length: 14 residues. The V gene end was trimmed by 1 base and the J gene end by 2 bases; junction bases not matched to a gene: 3. Germline V lookup: CDR1 SGHRS, CDR2 YFSETQ. J is TRBJ2-7 and V is TRBV5-1; TRBD2 aligns across 7 bases. The starting material was peripheral blood, obtained 28 days after the second AZD1222 dose. This clonotype was sampled from an adult who received the AZD1222 COVID-19 vaccine. The DNA of the CDR3 is TGCGCCAGCAGCTTGACGGGGGGAACCTACGAGCAGTACTTC. This translates into CASSLTGGTYEQYF.